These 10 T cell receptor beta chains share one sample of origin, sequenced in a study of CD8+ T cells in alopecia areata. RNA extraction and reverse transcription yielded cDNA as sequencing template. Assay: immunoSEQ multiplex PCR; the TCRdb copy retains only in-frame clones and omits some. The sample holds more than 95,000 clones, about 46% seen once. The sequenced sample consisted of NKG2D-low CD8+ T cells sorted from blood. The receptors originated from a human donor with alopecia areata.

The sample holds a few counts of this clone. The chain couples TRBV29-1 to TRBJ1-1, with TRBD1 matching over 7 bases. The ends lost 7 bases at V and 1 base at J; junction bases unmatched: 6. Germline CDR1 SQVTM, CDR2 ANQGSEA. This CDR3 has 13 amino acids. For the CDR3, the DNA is TGCAGCGACAGGGGACAGTCGAACACTGAAGCTTTCTTT. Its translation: CSDRGQSNTEAFF. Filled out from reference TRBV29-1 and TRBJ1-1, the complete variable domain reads SAVISQKPSRDICQRGTSLTIQCQVDSQVTMMFWYRQQPGQSLTLIATANQGSEATYESGFVIDKFPISRPNLTFSTLTVSNMSPEDSSIYLCSDRGQSNTEAFFGQGTRLTVV.

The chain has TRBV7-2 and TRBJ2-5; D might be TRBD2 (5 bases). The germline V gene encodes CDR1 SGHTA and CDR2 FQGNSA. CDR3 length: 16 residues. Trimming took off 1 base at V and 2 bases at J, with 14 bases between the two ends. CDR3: CASSLVGGTLQETQYF. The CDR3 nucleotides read TGTGCCAGCAGCTTAGTTGGAGGAACCCTTCAAGAGACCCAGTACTTC. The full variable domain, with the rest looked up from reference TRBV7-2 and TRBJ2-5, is GAGVSQSPSNKVTEKGKDVELRCDPISGHTALYWYRQSLGQGLEFLIYFQGNSAPDKSGLPSDRFSAERTGGSVSTLTIQRTQQEDSAVYLCASSLVGGTLQETQYFGPGTRLLVL.

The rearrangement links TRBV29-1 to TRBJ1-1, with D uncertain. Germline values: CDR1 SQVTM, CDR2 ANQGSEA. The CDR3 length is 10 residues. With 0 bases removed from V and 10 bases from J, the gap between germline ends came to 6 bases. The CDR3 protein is CSVEEKAAFF. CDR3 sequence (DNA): TGCAGCGTTGAAGAGAAAGCAGCTTTCTTT.

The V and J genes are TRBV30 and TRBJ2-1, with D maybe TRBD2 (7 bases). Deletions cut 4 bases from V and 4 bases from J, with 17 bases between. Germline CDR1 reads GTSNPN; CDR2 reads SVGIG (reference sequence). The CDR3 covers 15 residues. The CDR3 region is CAWNGGASGYNEQFF. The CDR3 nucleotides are TGTGCCTGGAATGGGGGGGCTAGCGGATACAATGAGCAGTTCTTC. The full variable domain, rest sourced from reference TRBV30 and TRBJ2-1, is SQTIHQWPATLVQPVGSPLSLECTVEGTSNPNLYWYRQAAGRGLQLLFYSVGIGQISSEVPQNLSASRPQDRQFILSSKKLLLSDSGFYLCAWNGGASGYNEQFFGPGTRLTVL.

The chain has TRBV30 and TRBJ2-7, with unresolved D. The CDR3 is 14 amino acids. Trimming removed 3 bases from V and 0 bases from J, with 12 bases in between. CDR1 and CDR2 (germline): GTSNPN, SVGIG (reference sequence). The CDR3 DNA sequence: TGTGCCTGGAGAGCTGACGGTAGCTCCTACGAGCAGTACTTC. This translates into CAWRADGSSYEQYF.

CDR3 sequence: CSVAGARNEQFF. The CDR3 nucleotides read TGCAGCGTTGCTGGGGCGAGGAATGAGCAGTTCTTC. The genes are TRBV29-1 and TRBJ2-1; D is possibly TRBD1 (5 bases). Germline V gives CDR1 SQVTM, CDR2 ANQGSEA. Deletions cut 4 bases from V and 7 bases from J, with 11 bases between. This CDR3 region has 12 residues.

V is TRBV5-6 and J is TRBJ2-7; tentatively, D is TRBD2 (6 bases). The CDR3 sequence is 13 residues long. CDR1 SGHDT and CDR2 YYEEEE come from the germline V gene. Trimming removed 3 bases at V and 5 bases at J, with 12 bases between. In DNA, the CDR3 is TGTGCCAGCAGCTACGGGGGATCGGACGAGCAGTACTTC. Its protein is CASSYGGSDEQYF.

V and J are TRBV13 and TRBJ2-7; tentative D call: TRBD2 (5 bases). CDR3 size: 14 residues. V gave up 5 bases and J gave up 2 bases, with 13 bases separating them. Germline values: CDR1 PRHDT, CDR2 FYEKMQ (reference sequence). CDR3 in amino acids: CASSLQEEAYEQYF. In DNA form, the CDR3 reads TGTGCCAGCAGCCTTCAGGAGGAGGCCTACGAGCAGTACTTC.

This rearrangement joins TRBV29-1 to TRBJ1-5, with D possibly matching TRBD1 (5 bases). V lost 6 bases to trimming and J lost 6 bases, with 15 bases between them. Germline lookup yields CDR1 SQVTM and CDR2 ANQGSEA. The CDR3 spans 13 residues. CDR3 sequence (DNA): TGCAGCGTACAGGAATTAGGCGGTCAGCCCCAGCATTTT. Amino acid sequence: CSVQELGGQPQHF.

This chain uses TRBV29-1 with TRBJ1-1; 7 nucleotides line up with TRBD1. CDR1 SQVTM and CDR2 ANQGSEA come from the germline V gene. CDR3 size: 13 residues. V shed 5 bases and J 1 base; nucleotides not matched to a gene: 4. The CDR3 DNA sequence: TGCAGCGTTTACAGGGGAAGGAACACTGAAGCTTTCTTT. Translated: CSVYRGRNTEAFF.